This TCR beta chain was captured in a study of T-cell reconstitution after alpha-beta-depleted transplantation in children. Notes on the study in general: Several hundred expanded graft clones reportedly supplied alpha-beta T cells about two months after transplant.

Preparing the TCRbeta library involved the use of unique molecular identifiers. Each CDR3 protein gets one entry after TCRdb re-called the PCR reads with MiXCR. Of about 300,000 distinct CDR3 sequences in the sample, about 9.5% are singletons; the top ten hold over 6%. V dropped 0 bases and J dropped 3; count of bases not matched to a gene: 7. Germline CDR1 SGHTA, CDR2 FQGNSA. The CDR3 is made up of 17 amino acids. The sample holds many counts of this clonotype. The antigen remains unidentified. The origin of this receptor is a boy younger than two with acute myeloid leukemia, due to receive a stem cell transplant. This specimen was PBMCs, taken before TCRalphabeta/CD19-depleted stem cell transplant. The chain has TRBV7-2 and TRBJ2-7; TRBD2 matches 11 bases. The chain's CDR3 is CASSLASSGRLIYEQYF. Written as DNA, the CDR3 is TGTGCCAGCAGCTTAGCGTCTAGCGGGAGGTTAATCTACGAGCAGTACTTC.